This T cell receptor (beta chain) came from a study of blood T cell repertoires in COVID-19. Study-wide background: Spain, Italy and the United States supplied samples that represented acute and convalescent COVID-19.

As handled by the study authors: Reference gene primer amplification gave estimated nucleated cell counts. The method was immunoSEQ multiplex PCR; TCRdb's version includes in-frame clones alone and lacks a portion of them. For V, J and clone size, that table is used; D and trimming come from the DNA. The data hold 100,000 to 150,000 clones, with roughly four fifths observed a single time. Sample: peripheral blood. The clonotype originates from a man aged 80 or over with COVID-19, enrolled during active disease.

CDR3 amino acids: CASALRTGEDYEQYF. CDR3 bases: TGCGCCAGCGCCTTACGGACAGGGGAAGACTACGAGCAGTACTTC. The V gene is TRBV4-1, the J gene TRBJ2-7; 9 bases fit TRBD1. The germline gives CDR1 MGHRA, CDR2 YSYEKL. The V and J ends lost 8 bases and 3 bases, in that order; junction bases with no gene match: 11. The CDR3 covers 15 residues.